This TCR beta chain emerged from a study of early T cells in non-severe SARS-CoV-2 infection. Looking at the study overall: Sequencing input comprised bulk RNA from unsorted whole blood; chain pairing was not available. Study-level results: Anti-spike CD8 responses were favored in VDJdb matching, and private and CD4 specificities were missed.

The TCR library protocol was used to attach unique molecular identifiers. These identifiers were attached to individual cDNA molecules. TCRdb redid the calling of the 5' RACE reads with MiXCR, one entry per CDR3 protein. This table holds just over 80,000 distinct CDR3 sequences, around 13% found once. Germline-derived CDR1 and CDR2 are DFQATT and SNEGSKA (reference sequence). The CDR3 runs 13 residues. V lost 5 bases and J lost 7; bases outside the gene matches: 7. This clonotype was counted only a few times. The antigen is unknown. The rearrangement uses TRBV20-1 and TRBJ1-5; 8 bases match TRBD1. This receptor was obtained from an adult who was a healthcare worker with PCR-confirmed SARS-CoV-2 infection or an uninfected control (not recorded which). Sequenced material: whole blood. The CDR3 region has the DNA TGCAGTGCTCTACGACAGGGGAAACAGCCCCAGCATTTT. Its protein is CSALRQGKQPQHF.